This T cell receptor beta chain was sequenced during a study of blood T cell repertoires in COVID-19. Study at large: The samples span acute and convalescent COVID-19 from the United States, Italy and Spain. Sources were T cells, B-cell-depleted T cells, or PBMCs; the material itself was cDNA or gDNA.

Original processing notes: It was from reference gene primer amplification that nucleated cell counts were estimated. Assay used: immunoSEQ multiplex PCR; TCRdb lists only in-frame clones, some missing. V, J and clone size reflect that table, while D and trimming were determined from the DNA. The sample records approximately 90,000 clones, approximately 85% being singletons. Germline-derived CDR1 and CDR2 are SGHKS and YYEKEE (reference sequence). V was clipped by 3 bases and J by 1 base; unmatched bases: 7. The CDR3 is made up of 16 amino acids. This clone was observed a single time. The chain couples TRBV5-5 to TRBJ1-5, with 7 bases that match TRBD1. Sequencing input: peripheral blood. The origin of this receptor is a human donor in a cohort sampled during active COVID-19. CDR3 bases: TGTGCCAGCAGCTACAGGGGCGTGGAAAGCAATCAGCCCCAGCATTTT. Its protein is CASSYRGVESNQPQHF.